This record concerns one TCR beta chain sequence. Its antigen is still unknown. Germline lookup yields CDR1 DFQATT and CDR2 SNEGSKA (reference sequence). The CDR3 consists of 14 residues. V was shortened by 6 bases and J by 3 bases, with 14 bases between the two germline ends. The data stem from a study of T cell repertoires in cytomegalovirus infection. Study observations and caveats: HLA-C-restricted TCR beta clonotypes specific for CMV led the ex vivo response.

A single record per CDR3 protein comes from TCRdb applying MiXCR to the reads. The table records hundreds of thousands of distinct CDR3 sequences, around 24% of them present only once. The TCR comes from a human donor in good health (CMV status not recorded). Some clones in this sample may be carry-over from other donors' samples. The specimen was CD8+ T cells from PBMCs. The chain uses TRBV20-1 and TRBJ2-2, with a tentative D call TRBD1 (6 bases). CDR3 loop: CSAGQGMDTGELFF. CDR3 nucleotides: TGCAGTGCGGGACAAGGGATGGACACCGGGGAGCTGTTTTTT.